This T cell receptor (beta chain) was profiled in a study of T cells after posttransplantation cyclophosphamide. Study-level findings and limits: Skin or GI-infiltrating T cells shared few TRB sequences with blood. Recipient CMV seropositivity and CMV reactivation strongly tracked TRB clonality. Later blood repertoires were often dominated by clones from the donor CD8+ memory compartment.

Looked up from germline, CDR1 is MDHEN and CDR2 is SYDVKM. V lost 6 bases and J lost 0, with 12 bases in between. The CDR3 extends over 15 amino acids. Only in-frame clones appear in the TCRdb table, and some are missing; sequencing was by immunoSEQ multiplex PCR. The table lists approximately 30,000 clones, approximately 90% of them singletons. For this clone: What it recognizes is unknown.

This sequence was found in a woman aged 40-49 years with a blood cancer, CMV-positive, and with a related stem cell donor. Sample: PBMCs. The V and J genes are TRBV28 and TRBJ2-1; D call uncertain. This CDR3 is CASSFDWSSYNEQFF. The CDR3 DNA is TGTGCCAGCAGCTTTGACTGGAGCTCCTACAATGAGCAGTTCTTC. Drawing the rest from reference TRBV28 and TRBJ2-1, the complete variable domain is DVKVTQSSRYLVKRTGEKVFLECVQDMDHENMFWYRQDPGLGLRLIYFSYDVKMKEKGDIPEGYSVSREKKERFSLILESASTNQTSMYLCASSFDWSSYNEQFFGPGTRLTVL.